One and the same sample provided the 26 T cell receptor beta chains below, sequenced in a study of neurological immune-mediated disorders. TCRdb reanalysed the 5' RACE reads using MiXCR and keeps one entry per CDR3 protein. The table shows tens of thousands of distinct CDR3 sequences, with 3.5% to 4% occurring only once. The sample was CD4+ T cells from blood. Every receptor here comes from a woman in her 40s with multiple sclerosis.

Ten or more counts support this clonotype. The gene calls are TRBV20-1 and TRBJ2-7; D is possibly TRBD1 (8 bases). Germline values: CDR1 DFQATT, CDR2 SNEGSKA (reference sequence). Trimming left V 3 bases short and J 2 bases short, with 20 bases between. This CDR3 comprises 16 residues. The CDR3 DNA sequence: TGCAGTGCTAGGATCTTAACAGGGGGGGGGGCCTACGAGCAGTACTTC. The encoded protein is CSARILTGGGAYEQYF.

This clonotype was seen many times. The chain has TRBV10-3 and TRBJ1-3; D not resolved. Germline V gene lookup returns CDR1 ENHRY and CDR2 SYGVKD. V gave up 6 bases and J gave up 4 bases, with 10 bases separating them. The CDR3 totals 13 residues. As DNA, the CDR3 is TGTGCCATCAGGGACGCCGCAGGAAACACCATATATTTT. Amino acids: CAIRDAAGNTIYF.

This clonotype has a count of ten or more. This chain uses TRBV3-1 with TRBJ1-2; D gene unclear. The CDR3 extends over 14 amino acids. V was pared by 2 bases and J by 4 bases, with 11 bases between. Per the germline V gene, CDR1 is LGHDT and CDR2 is YNNKEL (reference sequence). The CDR3 sequence is CASSQFEGGYGYTF. CDR3 sequence (DNA): TGTGCCAGCAGCCAATTCGAGGGAGGCTATGGCTACACCTTC.

The V and J genes are TRBV10-2 and TRBJ2-2, with 13 nucleotides matching TRBD2. The CDR3 has 18 residues. V shed 7 bases, J shed 5 bases, and the junction held 13 bases outside the gene matches. Germline CDR1 is WSHSY and CDR2 is SAAADI. CDR3 sequence reads: CASTTPLLAGGQTGELFF. DNA of the CDR3: TGCGCCAGCACAACGCCCCTACTAGCGGGGGGGCAAACCGGGGAGCTGTTTTTT.

This clonotype was seen many times. V is TRBV7-3 and J is TRBJ1-2; TRBD1 might be the D (5 bases). Germline assignment: CDR1 SGHTA and CDR2 FQGTGA. The CDR3 extends over 13 amino acids. Trimming left V 4 bases short and J 4 bases short, with 10 bases between. CDR3: CASSSSGSYGYTF. CDR3 coding DNA: TGTGCCAGCAGCTCATCAGGGAGCTATGGCTACACCTTC. Combining the CDR3 with reference TRBV7-3 and TRBJ1-2 gives the whole variable domain GAGVSQTPSNKVTEKGKYVELRCDPISGHTALYWYRQSLGQGPEFLIYFQGTGAADDSGLPNDRFFAVRPEGSVSTLKIQRTERGDSAVYLCASSSSGSYGYTFGSGTRLTVV.

This clonotype was seen repeatedly, ten times or more. This chain connects TRBV3-1 to TRBJ2-3, with D tentatively TRBD2 (6 bases). This CDR3 spans 17 amino acids. CDR1 is LGHDT and CDR2 is YNNKEL in the germline V gene (reference sequence). V was cut by 6 bases and J by 2 bases, with 21 bases left in between. CDR3 in DNA: TGTGCCAGCAGTAAGTACCGGGACTCGCATACCACAGATACGCAGTATTTT. Its protein product is CASSKYRDSHTTDTQYF.

This clonotype occurred many times. For the CDR3, the DNA is TGTGCCAGCAGCTCCCGCGTGAACACTGAAGCTTTCTTT. It specifies CASSSRVNTEAFF. V and J are TRBV7-2 and TRBJ1-1, with unresolved D. Trimming left V 4 bases short and J 0 bases short, with 6 bases between. The germline V gene has CDR1 SGHTA and CDR2 FQGNSA. The CDR3 is made up of 13 amino acids.

This clonotype appeared many times. This chain uses TRBV20-1 with TRBJ2-1; tentatively, D is TRBD1 or TRBD2 (5 bases each). V was pared by 1 base and J by 13 bases, with 11 bases between. CDR1 DFQATT and CDR2 SNEGSKA come from the germline V gene (reference sequence). This CDR3 is 11 amino acids long. The chain's CDR3 is CSARAGHLQFF. CDR3 coding DNA: TGCAGTGCTAGAGCGGGGCATCTTCAGTTCTTC.

This clonotype was found many times. The genes are TRBV20-1 and TRBJ1-5, with 7 bases aligning to TRBD1. CDR1 and CDR2 from the germline V gene are DFQATT and SNEGSKA (reference sequence). The CDR3 covers 13 residues. With 6 bases clipped from V and 2 bases from J, the junction kept 4 bases outside the gene matches. The CDR3: CSAQGGGNQPQHF. CDR3 DNA: TGCAGTGCCCAGGGGGGGGGCAATCAGCCCCAGCATTTT.

Ten or more counts support this clonotype. This chain connects TRBV25-1 to TRBJ1-1; D remains ambiguous. Germline CDR1 is MGHDK and CDR2 is SYGVNS. The CDR3 is 13 residues long. V lost 2 bases, J lost 1 base, and 5 bases lay in between. The DNA for the CDR3 is TGTGCCAGCAGTGAAAGTAAGAACACTGAAGCTTTCTTT. As protein: CASSESKNTEAFF.

This clonotype has at least ten counts. J is TRBJ1-1 and V is TRBV7-9; tentatively, D is TRBD1 (6 bases). In germline, CDR1 is SEHNR, CDR2 FQNEAQ (reference sequence). This CDR3 comprises 17 residues. V was shortened by 1 base and J by 5 bases, with 20 bases between the two germline ends. The CDR3 DNA reads as TGTGCCAGCAGCTTAGGAACGGGGGCGCCTGGGGGAACTGAAGCTTTCTTT. It translates to CASSLGTGAPGGTEAFF.

This clonotype was seen at least ten times. The chain recombines TRBV5-1 with TRBJ1-2; tentative D call: TRBD1 (5 bases). Trimming took off 4 bases at V and 5 bases at J, with 18 bases between the two ends. Germline lookup yields CDR1 SGHRS and CDR2 YFSETQ. The CDR3 is 15 residues long. CDR3 in amino acids: CASSTRDAFSYGYTF. The CDR3 DNA reads TGCGCCAGCAGCACACGGGACGCGTTCTCGTATGGCTACACCTTC.

This clonotype was seen repeatedly, ten times or more. V and J are TRBV6-5 and TRBJ2-5; D may be TRBD1 or TRBD2 (6 bases each). The CDR3 is made up of 16 amino acids. V was shortened by 0 bases and J by 4 bases, with 15 bases between the two germline ends. Germline values: CDR1 MNHEY, CDR2 SVGAGI. The CDR3 coding sequence is TGTGCCAGCAGTTACTCGAGGGGGGAGCTCGGAGAGACCCAGTACTTC. It codes for CASSYSRGELGETQYF.

J is TRBJ2-1 and V is TRBV12-3 or TRBV12-4, with TRBD2 identical over 12 bases. The CDR3 consists of 16 residues. J was trimmed by 9 bases and V by 5 bases; bases with no gene match: 11. The CDR3, as DNA: TGTGCCAGCAGTGCGTCGCTAGCGGGGGGGCTCGGTGAGCAGTTCTTC. Its protein product is CASSASLAGGLGEQFF.

This clonotype was detected many times. The chain uses TRBV5-1 and TRBJ1-1, with D tentatively TRBD1 (6 bases). V gave up 5 bases and J gave up 2 bases, with 10 bases separating them. CDR3 size: 13 residues. From germline, CDR1 is SGHRS and CDR2 YFSETQ. CDR3 nucleotide sequence: TGCGCCAGCAGTTGGGACATTAACACTGAAGCTTTCTTT. Translation gives CASSWDINTEAFF.

This clonotype was recorded many times. J is TRBJ1-1 and V is TRBV24-1; possibly TRBD1 for D (5 bases). Trimming pared 4 bases from V and 1 base from J, leaving 12 bases between. The CDR3 covers 15 residues. Germline V gene data show CDR1 as KGHDR and CDR2 as SFDVKD. The chain's CDR3 is CATSDPTTGNTEAFF. CDR3 nucleotide sequence: TGTGCCACCAGTGACCCTACCACAGGGAACACTGAAGCTTTCTTT.

The table lists this clonotype with a few counts. A read error may be the cause here, since a much bigger clone is one base away. This rearrangement joins TRBV6-5 to TRBJ2-2; 8 positions match TRBD2. Germline V gene lookup returns CDR1 MNHEY and CDR2 SVGAGI. The CDR3 extends over 16 amino acids. CDR3 protein: CASSYRGGMNTGEQFF. CDR3 in DNA: TGTGCCAGCAGTTACCGCGGGGGGATGAACACCGGGGAGCAGTTTTTT.

A remark on this clonotype: This clone may be a read error of a much larger clone one base away. The V gene is TRBV2, the J gene TRBJ2-3; D possibly corresponds to TRBD1 (6 bases). The CDR3 contains 15 residues. Per the germline V gene, CDR1 is SNHLY and CDR2 is FYNNEI. Trimming cost V 5 bases and J 1 base, with 13 bases left between them. The CDR3 here is CASSPSRTGTDTQYF. The CDR3 DNA reads as TGTGCCAGCAGTCCCAGCCGGACAGGCACAGATACGCAGTATTTT.

In its sample, this clonotype was seen many times. The chain links TRBV6-1 to TRBJ1-2; D is ambiguous. Trimming took 4 bases from V and 3 from J, leaving 12 bases between them. From germline, CDR1 is MNHNS and CDR2 SASEGT. This CDR3 is 14 amino acids long. The DNA of the CDR3 is TGTGCCAGCAGTGGTAACATATGGGACTATGGCTACACCTTC. Translated: CASSGNIWDYGYTF.

The sample holds many counts of this clonotype. This sequence joins TRBV9 and TRBJ2-6; 9 bases are shared with TRBD1. The CDR3 has 16 residues. The germline gives CDR1 SGDLS, CDR2 YYNGEE. V shed 8 bases and J 0 bases; nucleotides not matched to a gene: 6. The CDR3 loop reads CASRGQGHSGANVLTF. CDR3 coding DNA: TGTGCCAGTCGGGGACAGGGTCACTCTGGGGCCAACGTCCTGACTTTC.

There are many counts of this clonotype. The chain couples TRBV6-6 to TRBJ2-1; 12 nucleotides line up with TRBD2. V was pared by 4 bases and J by 0 bases, with 7 bases of the junction left unmatched. Germline V lookup: CDR1 MNHNY, CDR2 SVGAGI (reference sequence). CDR3 length equals 18 residues. CDR3 sequence: CASSSLAGGRSSYNEQFF. The CDR3 DNA is TGTGCCAGCAGTTCACTAGCGGGGGGACGGAGCTCCTACAATGAGCAGTTCTTC.

This clonotype was seen ten or more times. The chain combines TRBV20-1 with TRBJ2-2; either TRBD1 or TRBD2 may fit D (6 bases each). The CDR3 has 16 amino acids. V shed 3 bases and J shed 3 bases, with 17 bases lying between them. Looked up from germline, CDR1 is DFQATT and CDR2 is SNEGSKA (reference sequence). CDR3 in DNA: TGCAGTGCTAGGGGTCACGGGGGCTTTTACACCGGGGAGCTGTTTTTT. This gives the protein CSARGHGGFYTGELFF.

The chain has TRBV7-8 and TRBJ2-2; a weak D match, TRBD2 (5 bases). Per germline, CDR1 SGHVS and CDR2 FQNEAQ. The CDR3 sequence is 15 residues long. Trimming pared 5 bases from V and 2 bases from J, leaving 12 bases between. Written as DNA, the CDR3 is TGTGCCAGCAGCGAGAGGGCCTTCAACACCGGGGAGCTGTTTTTT. The encoded protein is CASSERAFNTGELFF. The entire variable domain, with the rest obtained from reference TRBV7-8 and TRBJ2-2, is as follows: GAGVSQSPRYKVAKRGQDVALRCDPISGHVSLFWYQQALGQGPEFLTYFQNEAQLDKSGLPSDRFFAERPEGSVSTLKIQRTQQEDSAVYLCASSERAFNTGELFFGEGSRLTVL.

The chain employs TRBV10-1 and TRBJ2-7; D not certain. The length of the CDR3 is 9 residues. V was clipped by 6 bases and J by 3 bases, with 0 bases between them. Germline CDR1 reads WNHNN; CDR2 reads SYGVQD (reference sequence). The CDR3 spells CASSYEQYF. The CDR3 region has the DNA TGCGCCAGCAGCTACGAGCAGTACTTC.

At least ten counts were recorded for this clonotype. The chain carries TRBV5-1 and TRBJ1-6, with D possibly matching TRBD1 (6 bases). The germline V gene has CDR1 SGHRS and CDR2 YFSETQ. Deletions cut 0 bases from V and 6 bases from J, with 10 bases between. The CDR3 totals 15 residues. CDR3 region: CASSLGTVVNSPLHF. Written as DNA, the CDR3 is TGCGCCAGCAGCTTGGGGACAGTTGTTAATTCACCCCTCCACTTT.

By share, this clonotype counts as medium-sized (0.01 to 0.1%). The chain links TRBV29-1 to TRBJ1-2; the D is unclear. Germline-derived CDR1 and CDR2 are SQVTM and ANQGSEA. CDR3 length equals 13 residues. With 5 bases removed from V and 4 bases from J, the gap between germline ends came to 14 bases. DNA of the CDR3: TGCAGCGTTAGGTCTGGGTCTGGCTATGGCTACACCTTC. Its protein is CSVRSGSGYGYTF.